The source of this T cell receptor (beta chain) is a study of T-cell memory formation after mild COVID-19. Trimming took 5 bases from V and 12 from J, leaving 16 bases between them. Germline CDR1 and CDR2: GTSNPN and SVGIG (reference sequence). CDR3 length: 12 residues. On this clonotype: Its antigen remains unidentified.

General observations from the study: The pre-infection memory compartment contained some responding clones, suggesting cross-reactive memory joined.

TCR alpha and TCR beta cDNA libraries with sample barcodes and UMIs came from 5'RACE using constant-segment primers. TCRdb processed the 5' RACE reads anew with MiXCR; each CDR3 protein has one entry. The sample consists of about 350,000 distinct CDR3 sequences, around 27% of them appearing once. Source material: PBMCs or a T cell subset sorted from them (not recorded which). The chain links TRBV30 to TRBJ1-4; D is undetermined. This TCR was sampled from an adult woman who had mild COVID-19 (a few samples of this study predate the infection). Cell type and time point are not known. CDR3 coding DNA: TGTGCCTGGGCCACAGCAGGCCACGAACTGTTTTTT. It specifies CAWATAGHELFF.